The present T cell receptor beta chain was sequenced within a study of blood T cell repertoires in COVID-19. Per the original methods: Scientists estimated how many nucleated cells there were by amplifying reference gene primers. The assay was immunoSEQ multiplex PCR, and TCRdb's table has in-frame clones only and misses some. V and J calls and clone size come straight from that table; D and trimming were deduced from the DNA. Among some 140,000 clones listed, 84% were seen once. The CDR3 consists of 15 residues. V was trimmed by 5 bases and J by 3 bases, leaving 14 bases between them. Germline CDR1 and CDR2: SNHLY and FYNNEI.

The TCR originated in a human donor in a cohort sampled during active COVID-19. The specimen was peripheral blood. This sequence joins TRBV2 and TRBJ1-5; tentatively, D is TRBD1 (6 bases). This CDR3 is CASSKGQYFNQPQHF. CDR3 DNA: TGTGCCAGCAGTAAAGGACAGTACTTCAATCAGCCCCAGCATTTT.